The table lists the clone carrying this TCR beta chain with a count of one. Its antigen is still unknown. This sample is part of a study of vaccination effects on CD4 cells after COVID-19. ViraFEST assay sequencing came after antigen-specific CD4+ T cells were expanded with viral peptide pools. CD4+ T cells were isolated after less than 13 days of culture. Negative nucleocapsid antibody tests before and after vaccination confirmed no previous SARS-CoV-2 infection. Researchers reported culturing two million PBMC in each well, adding around 10 IU/ml IL-2 and 10 ug/ml peptides. Days 3 and 7 saw half the medium replaced with IL-2 medium. Overall study results and limits: Marked clonal contraction of infection- and vaccine-induced clones was seen late after vaccination. There were few convalescent patients in the study and no early post-infection timepoints.

V was cut by 0 bases and J by 0 bases, with 9 bases left in between. CDR3 size: 16 residues. CDR1 MNHNS and CDR2 SASEGT come from the germline V gene. Some clones are missing from TCRdb's copy, which holds only in-frame ones; the method was immunoSEQ multiplex PCR. The sample records around 55,000 clones, more than 60% being singletons. Sequences were derived from CD4+ T cells from PBMCs cultured with SARS-CoV-2 spike peptides, sampled before COVID-19 vaccination. The receptor's source is a human donor who received a COVID-19 vaccine. V and J are TRBV6-1 and TRBJ2-1; D not resolved. The CDR3 loop is CASSEAWRFSYNEQFF. CDR3 coding DNA: TGTGCCAGCAGTGAAGCCTGGCGGTTCTCCTACAATGAGCAGTTCTTC.